The present T cell receptor (beta chain) was sequenced within a study of beta chain features in type 1 diabetes. Study summary: When patients were set against healthy donors, age, gender and cell yields were similar.

The germline CDR1 and CDR2 sequences are MDHEN and SYDVKM. The CDR3 has 16 residues. Deletions cut 2 bases from V and 0 bases from J, with 13 bases between. Once sorted, every population was more than 98% pure. Every isolated RNA sample was fully reverse transcribed, so sequencing captured expressed TCRB transcripts. TCRdb's copy holds only in-frame clones and misses some; the assay was immunoSEQ multiplex PCR. The data contain 250,000 to 350,000 clones, about 10% of them seen just once; the ten biggest clones take up just over 0.015%. This clone was detected a few times. The receptor was isolated from a woman between 25 and 40 years old in good health. The chain joins TRBV28 to TRBJ1-2; weak D call: TRBD1 (5 bases). The sequenced sample consisted of naive CD4+ T cells from blood. The DNA of the CDR3 is TGTGCCAGCAGTTTAGCCCGACAGATCCCTAACTATGGCTACACCTTC. As protein: CASSLARQIPNYGYTF.